Shown below are 18 T cell receptor beta chains from a single sample sequenced in a study of blood T cell repertoires in COVID-19. The repertoire was sequenced with immunoSEQ multiplex PCR; TCRdb's copy has only in-frame clones and lacks some. The repertoire includes 200,000 to 250,000 clones, around nine tenths of them detected once, and approximately 1.6% sits in the top ten. The sequenced material came from PBMCs or T cells enriched from blood (not recorded which). The receptors here all came from a woman in her fifties or sixties who had recovered from COVID-19.

The chain combines TRBV24-1 with TRBJ2-1, with 15 nucleotides matching TRBD2. V lost 4 bases, J lost 8 bases, and 5 bases stayed unmatched. Germline V gives CDR1 KGHDR, CDR2 SFDVKD. This CDR3 is 16 amino acids long. The CDR3 is CATSDGTSGRFDEQFF. CDR3 coding DNA: TGTGCCACCAGTGACGGGACTAGCGGGAGGTTCGATGAGCAGTTCTTC.

The chain employs TRBV28 and TRBJ1-1; D call uncertain. This CDR3 has 14 amino acids. V was pared by 2 bases and J by 4 bases, with 11 bases between. The germline V gene encodes CDR1 MDHEN and CDR2 SYDVKM. Here the CDR3 DNA reads TGTGCCAGCAGTTTAACCCGGGAGATCACTGAAGCTTTCTTT. Its protein is CASSLTREITEAFF.

The CDR3 here is CASSIGGVGNTIYF. In DNA, the CDR3 is TGTGCCAGTAGTATAGGAGGTGTTGGAAACACCATATATTTT. The chain employs TRBV19 and TRBJ1-3; unclear D gene. The germline gives CDR1 LNHDA, CDR2 SQIVND (reference sequence). This CDR3 is 14 amino acids long. V lost 1 base and J lost 3, with 7 bases in between.

The chain joins TRBV25-1 to TRBJ1-3; the match to TRBD1 covers 7 bases. Germline values: CDR1 MGHDK, CDR2 SYGVNS. Trimming took 2 bases from V and 4 from J; bases not matched to a gene: 5. The CDR3 spans 15 residues. CDR3 DNA: TGTGCCAGCAGTGAAGACAGGGCGGGAGGAAACACCATATATTTT. The encoded protein is CASSEDRAGGNTIYF.

The chain employs TRBV28 and TRBJ2-1, with TRBD1 matching 7 bases. V gave up 3 bases and J gave up 6 bases; unmatched junction bases: 11. This CDR3 comprises 16 residues. Germline values: CDR1 MDHEN, CDR2 SYDVKM. The CDR3 loop reads CASSLNKGGAGNEQFF. The DNA of the CDR3 is TGTGCCAGCAGTTTGAACAAAGGGGGCGCGGGCAATGAGCAGTTCTTC. Filled out from reference TRBV28 and TRBJ2-1, the complete variable domain reads DVKVTQSSRYLVKRTGEKVFLECVQDMDHENMFWYRQDPGLGLRLIYFSYDVKMKEKGDIPEGYSVSREKKERFSLILESASTNQTSMYLCASSLNKGGAGNEQFFGPGTRLTVL.

The table lists this clone with a few counts. The chain recombines TRBV7-9 with TRBJ2-7, with 8 bases that match TRBD2. V lost 4 bases, J lost 5 bases, and 10 bases stayed unmatched. Germline V gene data show CDR1 as SEHNR and CDR2 as FQNEAQ (reference sequence). The CDR3 runs 15 residues. The CDR3 coding sequence is TGTGCCAGCAGCTCCCTAGCGGGCCAGCGGGACGAGCAGTACTTC. This gives the protein CASSSLAGQRDEQYF.

The chain uses TRBV6-2 or TRBV6-3 and TRBJ2-7; 7 bases align to TRBD2. Germline values: CDR1 MNHEY, CDR2 SVGEGT. Trimming took 5 bases from V and 2 from J; bases not matched to a gene: 12. The CDR3 totals 16 residues. The CDR3 nucleotides read TGTGCCAGCAGTGACGCGTTGGGGCGGGGGACCTACGAGCAGTACTTC. Translating gives CASSDALGRGTYEQYF.

The chain links TRBV9 to TRBJ2-1; 7 bases map to TRBD2. The CDR3 is 15 amino acids. V trimming: 1 base; J trimming: 2 bases; junction bases outside the gene matches: 3. Germline CDR1 and CDR2: SGDLS and YYNGEE. CDR3: CASSVSSGAYNEQFF. In DNA, the CDR3 is TGTGCCAGCAGCGTATCTAGCGGTGCCTACAATGAGCAGTTCTTC.

Here the CDR3 DNA reads TGTGCCTGGAGTGGAGAGAACACTGAAGCTTTCTTT. Its protein is CAWSGENTEAFF. The chain uses TRBV30 and TRBJ1-1; D not certain. With 1 base removed from V and 1 base from J, the gap between germline ends came to 4 bases. The germline gives CDR1 GTSNPN, CDR2 SVGIG (reference sequence). There are 12 residues in the CDR3.

This chain connects TRBV3-1 (or the pseudogene TRBV3-2) to TRBJ2-5; no clear D gene. The CDR3 is 13 residues long. Trimming left V 1 base short and J 3 bases short, with 6 bases between. Germline assignment: CDR1 LGHDT and CDR2 YNNKEL (reference sequence). The CDR3 spells CASSQGGEETQYF. The CDR3 DNA follows: TGTGCCAGCAGCCAAGGTGGAGAAGAGACCCAGTACTTC.

In nucleotides, the CDR3 is TGTGCCAGCAGCTTGCAGGGAGGTTGGCTAGATACGCAGTATTTT. Translated, it gives CASSLQGGWLDTQYF. The chain is built from TRBV11-2 and TRBJ2-3; perhaps TRBD2 as D (6 bases). Looked up from germline, CDR1 is SGHAT and CDR2 is FQNNGV. V gave up 3 bases and J gave up 5 bases, with 15 bases separating them. CDR3 size: 15 residues.

The chain carries TRBV2 and TRBJ2-1; 7 nucleotides match TRBD2. The CDR3 is made up of 15 amino acids. V dropped 7 bases and J dropped 0; count of bases not matched to a gene: 6. Germline V CDR1 and CDR2: SNHLY, FYNNEI. CDR3 loop: CASKGRTSSYNEQFF. CDR3 coding DNA: TGTGCCAGCAAAGGGCGGACTAGCTCCTACAATGAGCAGTTCTTC.

This chain joins TRBV6-5 and TRBJ1-6, with 12 bases lining up with TRBD1. The germline V gene encodes CDR1 MNHEY and CDR2 SVGAGI. V was clipped by 11 bases and J by 13 bases; unmatched bases: 12. This CDR3 comprises 14 residues. CDR3: CAVRPGQGAQPLHF. For the CDR3, the DNA is TGTGCCGTCCGCCCGGGACAGGGGGCCCAGCCCCTCCACTTT.

This chain joins TRBV27 and TRBJ2-3; the match to TRBD2 covers 9 bases. The CDR3 is 22 residues long. Per the germline V gene, CDR1 is MNHEY and CDR2 is SMNVEV (reference sequence). The ends lost 2 bases at V and 5 bases at J; junction bases unmatched: 26. DNA for the CDR3: TGTGCCAGCAGTTTAATGGGTCCTGGCGGGAGGGCCTACATCCCCCACGTAGATACGCAGTATTTT. This translates into CASSLMGPGGRAYIPHVDTQYF.

V usage is TRBV6-2 or TRBV6-3 and J usage is TRBJ2-7, with TRBD1 matching over 10 bases. Unmatched junction bases numbered 10, after V lost 5 bases and J lost 9 bases. Germline V gives CDR1 MNHEY, CDR2 SVGEGT. There are 14 residues in the CDR3. The CDR3 reads CASSRDRGRRGQYF. CDR3 DNA sequence: TGTGCCAGCAGTCGGGACAGGGGCCGACGCGGGCAGTACTTC.

The rearrangement joins TRBV4-2 to TRBJ2-7; tentatively, D is TRBD1 (6 bases). V shed 0 bases and J shed 2 bases, with 23 bases lying between them. This CDR3 is built from 19 residues. Germline CDR1 reads LGHNA; CDR2 reads YNFKEQ. CDR3 DNA: TGTGCCAGCAGCCAAGATCTGTCCTATGAGGACAGAAGGGCCTACGAGCAGTACTTC. It encodes CASSQDLSYEDRRAYEQYF.

J is TRBJ2-1 and V is TRBV6-5; maybe TRBD2 (6 bases). Germline CDR1 MNHEY, CDR2 SVGAGI. The CDR3 is made up of 16 amino acids. Trimming took 0 bases from V and 7 from J, leaving 16 bases between them. DNA of the CDR3: TGTGCCAGCAGTTACTCGAGTACTAGCTGGAGGAATGAGCAGTTCTTC. Amino acid sequence: CASSYSSTSWRNEQFF.

J is TRBJ2-3 and V is TRBV10-3; 9 bases line up with TRBD2. CDR1 is ENHRY and CDR2 is SYGVKD in the germline V gene. The CDR3 sequence is 15 residues long. With V trimmed by 7 bases and J by 5 bases, 10 bases remained unmatched. The CDR3 nucleotides are TGTGCCATCATGGGGGCGGGAGGGAGAGGAGATACGCAGTATTTT. Its translation: CAIMGAGGRGDTQYF.